These 13 T cell receptor beta chains originate from one sample sequenced in a study of T cell responses to AZD1222 COVID-19 vaccine. The data were produced by immunoSEQ multiplex PCR, yet TCRdb's version contains in-frame clones alone and is incomplete. The sample has 100,000 or so clones; over 75% are singletons. The source was peripheral blood, collected 28 days after the second AZD1222 dose. Every receptor here comes from an adult who received the AZD1222 COVID-19 vaccine.

This clone occurred once. The V and J genes are TRBV24-1 and TRBJ2-2; D may be TRBD1 (6 bases). Between the trimmed V and J ends, which lost 4 bases and 3 bases, there was a span of 14 bases. The CDR3 consists of 16 residues. Germline CDR1 reads KGHDR; CDR2 reads SFDVKD. In DNA form, the CDR3 reads TGTGCCACCAGTGACTACAGGGCGGGTTACACCGGGGAGCTGTTTTTT. Translating it yields CATSDYRAGYTGELFF.

The chain combines TRBV19 with TRBJ1-2, with D tentatively TRBD1 (5 bases). The ends were cut back, 4 bases at V and 7 bases at J, with 22 bases in the middle. The germline V gene encodes CDR1 LNHDA and CDR2 SQIVND (reference sequence). This CDR3 comprises 16 residues. CDR3 sequence reads: CASSTAGTDKKVGYTF. CDR3 coding DNA: TGTGCCAGTAGTACAGCCGGGACGGATAAGAAGGTTGGCTACACCTTC. The full variable domain, completed using reference TRBV19 and TRBJ1-2, is DGGITQSPKYLFRKEGQNVTLSCEQNLNHDAMYWYRQDPGQGLRLIYYSQIVNDFQKGDIAEGYSVSREKKESFPLTVTSAQKNPTAFYLCASSTAGTDKKVGYTFGSGTRLTVV.

This chain connects TRBV7-7 to TRBJ1-2; D is perhaps TRBD1 (5 bases). Germline V gene sequence: CDR1 SSHAT, CDR2 FNYEAQ (reference sequence). This CDR3 has 15 amino acids. This CDR3 reads CSDPRGRGTNYGYTF. The CDR3 nucleotides read TGTTCCGATCCCCGAGGGAGGGGAACTAACTATGGCTACACCTTC.

V and J are TRBV20-1 and TRBJ2-3, with a weak D call TRBD1 (5 bases). V shed 5 bases and J shed 13 bases, with 16 bases lying between them. In germline, CDR1 is DFQATT, CDR2 SNEGSKA (reference sequence). CDR3 length equals 11 residues. Written as DNA, the CDR3 is TGCAGTGCTGGGGCCGGGCAACGTGAGTATTTT. Amino acids: CSAGAGQREYF.

V gene TRBV30 combines with J gene TRBJ2-2; D is undetermined. V gave up 4 bases and J gave up 3 bases, with 6 bases separating them. Germline V CDR1 and CDR2: GTSNPN, SVGIG (reference sequence). The CDR3 loop spans 12 amino acids. The CDR3 sequence: CAWNGDTGELFF. The CDR3 DNA reads as TGTGCCTGGAATGGAGACACCGGGGAGCTGTTTTTT.

This clone appeared once. CDR3 sequence (DNA): TGTGCCAGTAGCCAAGGGGGGGACACTGAAGCTTTCTTT. Amino acid sequence: CASSQGGDTEAFF. The chain joins TRBV19 to TRBJ1-1; D perhaps matches TRBD1 (6 bases). CDR1 is LNHDA, CDR2 SQIVND, per germline (reference sequence). V lost 6 bases, J lost 3 bases, and 11 bases lay in between. CDR3 size: 13 residues.

This rearrangement joins TRBV7-8 to TRBJ2-1; D tentatively fits TRBD1 or TRBD2 (5 bases each). V was clipped by 5 bases and J by 8 bases, with 16 bases between them. CDR1 and CDR2 from the germline V gene are SGHVS and FQNEAQ. The CDR3 contains 14 residues. The CDR3 DNA follows: TGTGCCAGCAGCCCGGGACGGGTGGTCGATGAGCAGTTCTTC. Translation gives CASSPGRVVDEQFF.

This clone was seen only once. The genes are TRBV2 and TRBJ2-1; 9 bases agree with TRBD2. Germline V gives CDR1 SNHLY, CDR2 FYNNEI. V lost 5 bases to trimming and J lost 1 base; unmatched junction nucleotides: 6. The length of the CDR3 is 16 residues. Here the CDR3 reads CASSPLAGNSYNEQFF. The CDR3 nucleotides read TGTGCCAGCAGTCCCCTAGCGGGGAATTCCTACAATGAGCAGTTCTTC.

The chain combines TRBV12-3 or TRBV12-4 with TRBJ1-2; no clear D. CDR3 length equals 12 residues. Trimming pared 5 bases from V and 4 bases from J, leaving 8 bases between. The CDR3: CASSIEGYGYTF. The CDR3, as DNA: TGTGCCAGCAGTATCGAGGGCTATGGCTACACCTTC.

V is TRBV18 and J is TRBJ1-1; unclear D gene. Trimming removed 3 bases at V and 6 bases at J, with 11 bases between. The V gene's germline CDR1 is KGHSH and CDR2 LQKENI. This CDR3 is 13 amino acids long. CDR3 protein: CASSPQRTAEAFF. In DNA form, the CDR3 reads TGTGCCAGCTCACCCCAACGAACGGCTGAAGCTTTCTTT.

This chain connects TRBV3-1 (or the pseudogene TRBV3-2) to TRBJ1-2; D remains unclear. The germline V and J ends were trimmed by 5 bases and 0 bases, with 13 bases remaining between them. The CDR3 length is 15 residues. The V gene's germline CDR1 is LGHDT and CDR2 YNNKEL (reference sequence). The CDR3 loop reads CASSSFGLTNYGYTF. The CDR3 DNA reads TGTGCCAGCAGCTCATTTGGGCTTACTAACTATGGCTACACCTTC.

The rearrangement joins TRBV14 to TRBJ1-1, with D possibly TRBD1 on 6 matching bases. The V end was cut by 4 bases, the J end by 3 bases, with 21 bases between. The germline V gene has CDR1 SGHDN and CDR2 FVKESK. This CDR3 comprises 17 residues. The CDR3 is CASSPSWGARQDTEAFF. The CDR3 DNA reads as TGTGCCAGCAGCCCCTCGTGGGGGGCTCGACAAGACACTGAAGCTTTCTTT. Complete variable domain (other parts from reference TRBV14 and TRBJ1-1): EAGVTQFPSHSVIEKGQTVTLRCDPISGHDNLYWYRRVMGKEIKFLLHFVKESKQDESGMPNNRFLAERTGGTYSTLKVQPAELEDSGVYFCASSPSWGARQDTEAFFGQGTRLTVV.

This chain links TRBV19 with TRBJ2-1; the match to TRBD2 covers 13 bases. The ends lost 3 bases at V and 9 bases at J; junction bases unmatched: 2. The CDR3 runs to 14 residues. Per germline, CDR1 LNHDA and CDR2 SQIVND (reference sequence). The CDR3 region has the DNA TGTGCCAGTAGTATCCGGACTAGCGGGGGTGAGCAGTTCTTC. Its translation: CASSIRTSGGEQFF.